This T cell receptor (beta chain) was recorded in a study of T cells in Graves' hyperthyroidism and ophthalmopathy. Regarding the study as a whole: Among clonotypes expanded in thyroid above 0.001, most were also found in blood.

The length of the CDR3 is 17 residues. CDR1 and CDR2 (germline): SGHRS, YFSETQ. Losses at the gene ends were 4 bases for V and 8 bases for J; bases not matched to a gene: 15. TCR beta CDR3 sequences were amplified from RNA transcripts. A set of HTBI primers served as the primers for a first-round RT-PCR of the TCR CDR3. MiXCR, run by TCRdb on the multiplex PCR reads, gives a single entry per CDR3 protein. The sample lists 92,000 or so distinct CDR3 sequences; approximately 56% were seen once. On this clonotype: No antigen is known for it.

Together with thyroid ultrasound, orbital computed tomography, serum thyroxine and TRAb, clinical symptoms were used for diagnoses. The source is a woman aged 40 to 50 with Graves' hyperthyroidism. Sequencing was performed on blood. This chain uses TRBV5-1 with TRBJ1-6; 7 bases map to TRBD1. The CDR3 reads CASSLGQVPIGDSPLHF. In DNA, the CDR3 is TGCGCCAGCAGCCTAGGACAGGTCCCGATTGGTGATTCACCCCTCCACTTT.